This T cell receptor beta chain stems from a study of cytomegalovirus exposure and HLA in healthy donors (TCRdb year 2017). Background on the whole study: According to an earlier analysis of 587 of the donors, about 179 million T cells yielded approximately 120 million unique TCR beta sequences and 250 to 350 Gb of sequence data. An early release that covered about 640 HLA-typed donors contained 250 to 350 gigabases of sequencing data and 75 million to 100 million unique TCR sequences. Of the approximately 370 genotyped donors, 65% to 90% were placed in the genetic ancestry cluster associated with self-reported Caucasian donors. The study aimed to test whether signatures of past pathogen exposure could be identified by cataloging public T cell receptors. The T cell repertoires of 666 subjects were profiled by immunosequencing and related to cytomegalovirus serostatus. In addition to the first cohort of roughly 670 subjects, a separate validation cohort of about 120 different subjects was used. To predict cytomegalovirus infection status, the study combined high-throughput TCR immunosequencing, statistical association of individual TCRs with disease status, and machine learning. To study patterns of TCR occurrence, a later analysis re-analyzed previously published TCR beta repertoires from more than 550 donors and added high-resolution HLA genotyping. Rather than drawing on any new phenotypic data, the later analysis identified candidate immune exposures from TCR beta sequences and the way those sequences occurred across donors. In an earlier analysis of a few hundred of the donors, high-throughput TCR beta sequencing was used to judge whether each TCR beta V gene segment behaved as functional or pseudogenic. Alongside the repertoire data, information on donor age, sex, ethnicity and CMV serostatus was compiled. In a later genetic analysis, genome-wide SNP genotypes for about 55% of the roughly 700 donors were used, and that subset was treated as a discovery cohort. Every discovery cohort repertoire had been produced on one sequencing platform. Both class I and class II loci were covered by HLA typing, at four-digit resolution. The number of donors typed differed by locus, with 629-630 for A, B, C, DRB1 and DQB1, 522 for DQA1, approximately 570 for DPA1, and approximately 470 for DPB1. Because of strong linkage in the cohort, roughly five DR-DQ haplotypes were treated as single units for association and clustering. Across roughly 420 genotyped donors of the cohort, an average of about 240,000 unique TCR beta nucleotide sequences per donor were sequenced, and roughly a sixth of those sequences were non-productive. Study-wide conclusions, independent of this receptor: Because the 87-base-pair reads could not distinguish some IMGT-functional V segments, including TRBV6-2 and TRBV6-3, those segments were excluded. According to a later genetic analysis, donors in an Asian-associated ancestry cluster had fewer N-insertions in productive TCRs than the roughly 670-donor mean. The study gave a list of 150 to 200 TCR beta chains associated with cytomegalovirus. The classifier was reported to diagnose cytomegalovirus status with high specificity and sensitivity in both the original and validation cohorts. Linkage disequilibrium might explain the correlated functional status among segregating V segments, but an unknown experimental factor could not be ruled out. A later analysis reported that several top co-occurrence clusters appeared linked to parvovirus B19, influenza, CMV and Epstein-Barr virus. In vitro tests confirmed that a few of the cytomegalovirus-associated TCR beta chains recognize cytomegalovirus antigens. Only TCR beta chains were sequenced in this cohort, and the absence of alpha or paired-chain data limited detectable features. In a later analysis, HLA-associated TCR beta chains showed more clonal expansion and lower generation probabilities than non-associated chains that were equally common. Presence/absence analyses assumed roughly uniform sequencing depth across donors, an assumption that may not hold. In a later analysis, about 16,000 TCR beta sequences were associated with specific HLA alleles at a false discovery rate of 0.05. While some public TCRs were present in many individuals, most TCR sequences turned up only very rarely across donors. In a later analysis, most CMV-associated TCR beta chains were found to appear HLA-restricted, with HLA associations seemingly driven largely by CMV exposure. An association between a missense DCLRE1C variant and V-gene and J-gene trimming of TCR beta chains was found in a later genetic analysis and replicated in an independent cohort. A later analysis found that TCR association rates varied across HLA loci, with DRB1 alleles showing the most associated TCRs and HLA-C alleles the fewest. An earlier analysis of approximately 600 of the donors showed that most TCR beta V segments appeared in productive rearrangements either about 90% or about 30% of the time, which broadly matched IMGT annotations. Assigning TCR associations to individual alleles was difficult when HLA alleles, especially DR and DQ, strongly co-occurred. Because counts were too low, 15 to 20 rarely observed V segments, including chromosome 9 orphons, were excluded from the earlier analysis of around 590 of the donors. A further reported finding was that TCR beta sequences accurately predicted the HLA-A and HLA-B alleles for most subjects in the first cohort. Immune exposure information for the cohort was limited to CMV serostatus. It was suggested by the authors that the approach could potentially be generalized to other disease states and immunological phenotypes. A group of highly shared sequence variants was considered likely to be a technical artifact of the sequencing pipeline. Because HLA typing was unavailable for some donors at each locus, only the typed subset was used in association tests.

Concerning this clone itself: Its cognate antigen has yet to be identified. No base quality values were provided; no much bigger clone lies one nucleotide off.

V has 3 bases trimmed and J has 5 bases trimmed; junction bases matching no gene number 4. From a lookup of the germline V gene (reference sequence), CDR1 and CDR2 are SGHNT and YYREEE. Its CDR3 holds 14 amino acids, cysteine through phenylalanine. The DNA shown is the 42-base CDR3, in frame from base 1. In total, around 600 healthy bone marrow donors made up the cohort. At the time of sampling, all cohort members were nominally healthy, though unrecorded immune exposures were likely present. The donor tested CMV seronegative, placing the donor among the roughly 340 seronegative members of the cohort. A peripheral blood sample was collected from each donor, and TCR beta sequencing was performed on peripheral blood mononuclear cells. Genomic DNA extraction from the blood cell samples was performed with the Qiagen DNeasy Blood Extraction Kit. To prepare the library, the immunoSEQ multiplex PCR assay was applied. The multiplex PCR relied on a mix of 60 forward primers for TCR Vbeta segments and 13 reverse primers for TCR Jbeta segments. The CDR3 region of rearranged TCR beta genes was amplified from genomic DNA by a multiplex PCR assay. On the Illumina HiSeq System, the amplified TCR beta libraries were sequenced as 87-base-pair reads. The study's own analysis went as follows. In a later analysis, some 80 million unique TCR beta chains were counted across the 650 to 700 repertoires, and roughly 11 million of these chains were shared by at least two donors. A nearest-neighbor algorithm error-corrected the raw reads and collapsed the reads into unique sequences, merging closely related sequences to remove PCR and sequencing errors. CDR3 sequences were aligned to IMGT reference sequences to assign V, D and J gene segments. For a sequence to be retained, at least a six-nucleotide match to both a V gene segment and a J gene segment was required. Rearrangements were classified as productive when the CDR3 lacked stop codons and remained in frame with V and J, and all other rearrangements were classified as non-productive. CDR3 was defined by IMGT convention, running from the second conserved V-encoded cysteine to the conserved J-encoded phenylalanine. The earlier analysis of 587 of the donors excluded sequences that lacked an unambiguous match to a single V gene segment. An earlier analysis of 500 to 700 of the donors classified V segments as functional when productive rearrangements were above 56.7% and as segregating when the standard deviation between donors was above 5%. To diagnose cytomegalovirus status from the catalog of TCR beta chain sequences, a statistical classification framework was built. In a later analysis, V and J genes were assigned by comparing TCR nucleotide sequences against IMGT/GENE-DB human TR gene sequences. A later analysis assigned CDR3 sequences and most-parsimonious VDJ recombination scenarios with the TCRdist pipeline. In a later analysis, each TCR beta chain was defined by its CDR3 amino acid sequence together with its V-gene family, and reads without a unique V-gene family were excluded. A later analysis removed 550 to 650 highly shared, low-generation-probability nucleotide sequences to deal with suspected cross-contamination and a sequencing artifact. In a later analysis, a clonal expansion index for each public chain was calculated from normalized within-repertoire ranks of inferred template counts. A later analysis computed generation probabilities with a VDJ recombination model fitted to out-of-frame rearrangements, and checked the results against IGoR. Hypergeometric tests were used in a later analysis to score TCR-TCR, TCR-HLA and TCR-CMV co-occurrence, with a repertoire-size bias correction applied to the TCR pairs. In a later analysis, false discovery rates were estimated by permuting HLA or CMV assignments 20 times. A later analysis grouped co-occurring TCRs with DBSCAN, adding TCRdist sequence similarity when clustering within HLA-allele-positive subsets. Repertoires with fewer than 30,000 or more than 120,000 public chains were left out of co-occurrence clustering, as were about 5 repertoires with anomalous nucleotide sharing. Imported from immuneACCESS, the table was reduced by TCRdb to in-frame sequences with V and J called. These copies leave out some clones; in studies compared against another copy, an unresolved V gene accounts for under half, and the cause of the remainder is not known. The V and J calls and the clone size are those of that table, but D and trimming were determined from the DNA. The sample has about 200,000 clones on record, around 87% of them singletons. In total, the top ten clones hold roughly 1.7% of the sample.

This TCR was sampled from a woman younger than 30 in good health and CMV-seronegative. The rearrangement combines TRBV5-4 with TRBJ1-1; a stretch of 10 junction bases matches TRBD1. Source material: PBMCs. The DNA sequence is given as TGTGCCAGCAGCTCGGACAGGGGGGTTACTGAAGCTTTCTTT. This is translated as CASSSDRGVTEAFF. Joined to the reference TRBV5-4 and TRBJ1-1 proteins, this CDR3 gives the full variable domain: ETGVTQSPTHLIKTRGQQVTLRCSSQSGHNTVSWYQQALGQGPQFIFQYYREEENGRGNFPPRFSGLQFPNYSSELNVNALELDDSALYLCASSSDRGVTEAFFGQGTRLTVV.